A single sample gave rise to the 13 T cell receptor beta chains below, sequenced in a study of cytomegalovirus exposure and HLA in healthy donors. Assay: immunoSEQ multiplex PCR; the TCRdb copy retains only in-frame clones and omits some. The repertoire holds about 360,000 clones, with approximately 90% as singletons. The sample taken for sequencing was PBMCs. These receptors were obtained from a woman younger than 35 in good health and CMV-seronegative.

The chain employs TRBV13 and TRBJ1-5, with D perhaps matching TRBD1 (5 bases). The CDR3 has 14 amino acids. V lost 3 bases and J 4 bases, leaving 10 bases between the germline ends. Germline V gene sequence: CDR1 PRHDT, CDR2 FYEKMQ (reference sequence). CDR3 nucleotides: TGTGCCAGCAGCTTGGGGCAGACGAATCAGCCCCAGCATTTT. This gives the protein CASSLGQTNQPQHF.

This chain links TRBV2 with TRBJ1-2; D perhaps matches TRBD1 (5 bases). CDR1 and CDR2 from the germline V gene are SNHLY and FYNNEI. V dropped 4 bases and J dropped 4 bases, with 16 bases sitting between them. The CDR3 spans 15 residues. CDR3 amino acids: CASSGQSSNVYGYTF. DNA for the CDR3: TGTGCCAGCAGTGGACAGTCCAGTAACGTCTATGGCTACACCTTC. Full variable domain (rest looked up from reference TRBV2 and TRBJ1-2): EPEVTQTPSHQVTQMGQEVILRCVPISNHLYFYWYRQILGQKVEFLVSFYNNEISEKSEIFDDQFSVERPDGSNFTLKIRSTKLEDSAMYFCASSGQSSNVYGYTFGSGTRLTVV.

The J gene is TRBJ1-3, the V gene TRBV13, with D unresolved. Germline V gives CDR1 PRHDT, CDR2 FYEKMQ (reference sequence). The CDR3 is 18 residues long. The V end was cut by 2 bases, the J end by 3 bases, with 20 bases between. DNA for the CDR3: TGTGCCAGCAGCTTATTGGGCGCAGGAGGACCCTATGGAAACACCATATATTTT. Translated: CASSLLGAGGPYGNTIYF.

The chain employs TRBV7-9 and TRBJ2-2; 10 bases line up with TRBD2. Germline-derived CDR1 and CDR2 are SEHNR and FQNEAQ (reference sequence). This CDR3 has 17 amino acids. The J segment lost 4 bases and the V segment lost 7 bases, leaving 12 bases of the junction unmatched. The CDR3 protein is CASIVGSGRESTGELFF. CDR3 DNA: TGTGCCAGCATCGTCGGAAGCGGGAGGGAGAGCACCGGGGAGCTGTTTTTT.

V and J are TRBV5-1 and TRBJ1-6, with D perhaps matching TRBD1 (5 bases). This CDR3 is built from 14 residues. V dropped 4 bases and J dropped 7 bases, with 12 bases sitting between them. The germline V gene encodes CDR1 SGHRS and CDR2 YFSETQ. CDR3 bases: TGCGCCAGCAGCCTCCTAGACAGAAATTCACCCCTCCACTTT. Protein: CASSLLDRNSPLHF.

About this clone: Other DNA variants within this sample encode the same CDR3. The chain links TRBV2 to TRBJ2-3; D is unclear. The germline gives CDR1 SNHLY, CDR2 FYNNEI. This CDR3 has 14 residues. Trimming removed 6 bases from V and 4 bases from J, with 14 bases in between. This CDR3 reads CASSEVISADTQYF. In nucleotides, the CDR3 is TGTGCCAGCAGCGAGGTTATTTCGGCAGATACGCAGTATTTT.

The J gene is TRBJ1-6, the V gene TRBV28; 10 bases fit TRBD1. Germline V CDR1 and CDR2: MDHEN, SYDVKM. The junction had 2 bases not matched to a gene; V was cut back by 4 bases and J by 8 bases. The CDR3 consists of 14 residues. DNA of the CDR3: TGTGCCAGCAGTTCCGGGACAGGGGATTCACCCCTCCACTTT. This sequence encodes CASSSGTGDSPLHF.

A few counts support this clone. The gene calls are TRBV2 and TRBJ2-7; 9 bases are a match to TRBD1. V lost 6 bases and J lost 5; bases outside the gene matches: 11. The length of the CDR3 is 15 residues. Germline values: CDR1 SNHLY, CDR2 FYNNEI. The CDR3 here is CASREAGTGFHEQYF. In nucleotides, the CDR3 is TGTGCCAGCAGGGAGGCCGGGACAGGGTTCCACGAGCAGTACTTC.

This clone came up once. V is TRBV5-4 and J is TRBJ1-2, with no clear D. Trimming shortened V by 0 bases and J by 2 bases, and 8 bases separated the two germline ends. The germline gives CDR1 SGHNT, CDR2 YYREEE (reference sequence). This CDR3 comprises 14 residues. The DNA for the CDR3 is TGTGCCAGCAGCTTGGGGCAGGCGAACTATGGCTACACCTTC. It is translated as CASSLGQANYGYTF.

The gene calls are TRBV7-9 and TRBJ1-2; 8 positions match TRBD1. CDR3 length: 15 residues. The ends lost 6 bases at V and 7 bases at J; junction bases unmatched: 13. The germline V gene has CDR1 SEHNR and CDR2 FQNEAQ (reference sequence). The CDR3 DNA sequence: TGTGCCAGCAGTTCCAGCGGACAGGGTCAAGGTGGCTACACCTTC. Encoded protein: CASSSSGQGQGGYTF.

The rearrangement uses TRBV19 and TRBJ2-7; 11 positions match TRBD2. The germline gives CDR1 LNHDA, CDR2 SQIVND (reference sequence). Unmatched junction bases numbered 5, after V lost 5 bases and J lost 2 bases. There are 15 residues in the CDR3. In nucleotides, the CDR3 is TGTGCCAGTAGTCTAACTAGCGGGAGCACCTACGAGCAGTACTTC. Protein: CASSLTSGSTYEQYF.

The chain is built from TRBV6-1 and TRBJ2-3, with D possibly being TRBD2 (6 bases). With 3 bases removed from V and 1 base from J, the gap between germline ends came to 8 bases. Germline CDR1 and CDR2: MNHNS and SASEGT. The CDR3 is made up of 14 amino acids. The DNA of the CDR3 is TGTGCCAGCAGTGACCTAGCGCGCACAGATACGCAGTATTTT. Its translation is CASSDLARTDTQYF.

This clone was recorded once. Different DNA sequences within this sample yield the same CDR3. The rearrangement links TRBV15 to TRBJ1-3, with 9 positions matching TRBD1. The CDR3 is 15 residues long. The germline CDR1 and CDR2 sequences are LNHNV and YYDKDF (reference sequence). J gave up 0 bases and V 3 bases, and 0 bases lay outside the gene matches. CDR3 protein: CATSRDRGSGNTIYF. CDR3 sequence (DNA): TGTGCCACCAGCAGGGACAGGGGCTCTGGAAACACCATATATTTT.